This T cell receptor (beta chain) was identified in a study of cytomegalovirus exposure and HLA in healthy donors. Study-level background: Drawn from HLA-typed donors, tens of millions of unique TCRs were held in an early data release. Whole-study results and caveats: Indistinguishable V segments such as TRBV6-2 and TRBV6-3 were excluded.

On this clone itself: What it recognizes is unknown.

This CDR3 is built from 13 residues. Germline V gives CDR1 GTSNPN, CDR2 SVGIG (reference sequence). J gave up 5 bases and V 2 bases, and 4 bases lay outside the gene matches. In the PCR, 60 Vbeta and 13 Jbeta primers were used. Libraries were prepared by immunoSEQ multiplex PCR; TCRdb keeps only in-frame clonotypes and omits some of them. The data hold some 100,000 clones, with under 85% observed a single time. The clonotype comes from a female donor in good health and CMV-seropositive. Sequencing was carried out using PBMCs. This chain uses TRBV30 with TRBJ1-2; 8 nucleotides line up with TRBD1. The CDR3 loop reads CAWSSDRAYGYTF. The CDR3 DNA sequence: TGTGCCTGGAGTTCGGACAGGGCTTATGGCTACACCTTC.